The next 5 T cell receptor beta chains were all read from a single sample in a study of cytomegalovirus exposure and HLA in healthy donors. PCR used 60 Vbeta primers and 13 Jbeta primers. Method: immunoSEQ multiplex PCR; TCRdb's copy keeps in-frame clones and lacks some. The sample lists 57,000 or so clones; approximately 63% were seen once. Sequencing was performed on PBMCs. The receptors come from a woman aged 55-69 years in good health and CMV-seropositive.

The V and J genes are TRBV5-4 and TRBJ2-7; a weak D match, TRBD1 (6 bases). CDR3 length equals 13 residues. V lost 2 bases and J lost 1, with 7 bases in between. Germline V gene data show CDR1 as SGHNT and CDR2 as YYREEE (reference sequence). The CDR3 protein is CASSFTGSYEQYF. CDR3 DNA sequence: TGTGCCAGCAGCTTTACAGGGTCCTACGAGCAGTACTTC.

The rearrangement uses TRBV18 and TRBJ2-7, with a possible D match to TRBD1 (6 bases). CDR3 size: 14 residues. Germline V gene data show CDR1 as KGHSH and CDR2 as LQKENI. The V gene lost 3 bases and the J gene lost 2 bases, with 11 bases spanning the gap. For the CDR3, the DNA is TGTGCCAGCTCACCGGCAGGGGAAGCCTACGAGCAGTACTTC. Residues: CASSPAGEAYEQYF.

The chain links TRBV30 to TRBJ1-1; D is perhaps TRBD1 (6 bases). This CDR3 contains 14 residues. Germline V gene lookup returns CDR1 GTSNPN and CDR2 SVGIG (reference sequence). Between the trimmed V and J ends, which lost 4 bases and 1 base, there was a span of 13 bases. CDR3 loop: CAWTPGEPNTEAFF. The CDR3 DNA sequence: TGTGCCTGGACCCCAGGGGAACCGAACACTGAAGCTTTCTTT. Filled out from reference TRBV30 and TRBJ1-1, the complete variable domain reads SQTIHQWPATLVQPVGSPLSLECTVEGTSNPNLYWYRQAAGRGLQLLFYSVGIGQISSEVPQNLSASRPQDRQFILSSKKLLLSDSGFYLCAWTPGEPNTEAFFGQGTRLTVV.

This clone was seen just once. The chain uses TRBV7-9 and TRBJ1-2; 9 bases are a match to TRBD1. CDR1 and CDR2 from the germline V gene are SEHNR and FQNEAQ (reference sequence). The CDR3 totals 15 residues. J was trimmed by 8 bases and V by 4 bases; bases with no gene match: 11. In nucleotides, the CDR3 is TGTGCCAGCAGCTCCGATATAGACAGGGGGGAAGGCTACACCTTC. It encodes CASSSDIDRGEGYTF.

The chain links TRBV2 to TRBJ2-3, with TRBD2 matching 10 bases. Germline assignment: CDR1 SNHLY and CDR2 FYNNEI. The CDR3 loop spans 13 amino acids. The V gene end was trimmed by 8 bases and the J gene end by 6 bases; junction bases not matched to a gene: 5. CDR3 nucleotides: TGTGCCAGCGGGCCTAGCGGGAGTGATACGCAGTATTTT. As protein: CASGPSGSDTQYF.